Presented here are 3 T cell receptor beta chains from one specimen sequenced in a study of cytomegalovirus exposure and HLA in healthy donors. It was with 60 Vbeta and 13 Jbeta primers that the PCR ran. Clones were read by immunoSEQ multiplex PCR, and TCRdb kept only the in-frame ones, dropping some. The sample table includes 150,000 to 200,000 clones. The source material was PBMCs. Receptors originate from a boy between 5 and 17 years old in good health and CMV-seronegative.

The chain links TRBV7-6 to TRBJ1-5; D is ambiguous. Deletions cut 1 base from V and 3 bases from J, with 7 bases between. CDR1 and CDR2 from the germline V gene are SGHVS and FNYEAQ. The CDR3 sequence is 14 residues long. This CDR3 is CASSLGSVNQPQHF. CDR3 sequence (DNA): TGTGCCAGCAGCTTAGGGTCGGTCAATCAGCCCCAGCATTTT.

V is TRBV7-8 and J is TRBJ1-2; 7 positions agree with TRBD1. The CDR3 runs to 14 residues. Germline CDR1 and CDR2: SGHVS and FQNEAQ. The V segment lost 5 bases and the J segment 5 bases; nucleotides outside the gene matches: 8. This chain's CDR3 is CASSGRGLGYGYTF. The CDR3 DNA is TGTGCCAGCAGCGGCAGGGGGTTGGGGTATGGCTACACCTTC.

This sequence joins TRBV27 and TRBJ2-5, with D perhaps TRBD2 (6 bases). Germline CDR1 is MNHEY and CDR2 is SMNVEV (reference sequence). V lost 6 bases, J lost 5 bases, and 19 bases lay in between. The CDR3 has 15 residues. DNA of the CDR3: TGTGCCAGCAGGGGGTGGTCGGGCGGGGCTGAGACCCAGTACTTC. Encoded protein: CASRGWSGGAETQYF.